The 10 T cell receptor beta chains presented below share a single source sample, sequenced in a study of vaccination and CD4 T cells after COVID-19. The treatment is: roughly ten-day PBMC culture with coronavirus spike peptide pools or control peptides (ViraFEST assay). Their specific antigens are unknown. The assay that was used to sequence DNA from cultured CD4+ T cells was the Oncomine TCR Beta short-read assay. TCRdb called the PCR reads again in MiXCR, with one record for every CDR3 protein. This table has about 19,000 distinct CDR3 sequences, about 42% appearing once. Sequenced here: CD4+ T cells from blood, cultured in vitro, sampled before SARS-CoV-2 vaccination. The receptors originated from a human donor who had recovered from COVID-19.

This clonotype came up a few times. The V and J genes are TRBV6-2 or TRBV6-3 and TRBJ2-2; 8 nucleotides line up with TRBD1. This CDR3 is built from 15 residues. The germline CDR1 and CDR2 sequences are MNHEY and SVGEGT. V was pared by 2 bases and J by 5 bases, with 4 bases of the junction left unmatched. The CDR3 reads CASSYAGGETGELFF. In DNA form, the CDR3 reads TGTGCCAGCAGTTACGCAGGGGGCGAGACCGGGGAGCTGTTTTTT.

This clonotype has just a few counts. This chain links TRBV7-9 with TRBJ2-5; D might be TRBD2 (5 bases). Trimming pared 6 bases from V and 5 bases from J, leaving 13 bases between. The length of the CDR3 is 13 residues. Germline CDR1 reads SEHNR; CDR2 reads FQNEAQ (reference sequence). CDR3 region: CASSSAGGETQYF. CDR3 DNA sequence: TGTGCCAGCAGTTCGGCGGGCGGGGAGACCCAGTACTTC.

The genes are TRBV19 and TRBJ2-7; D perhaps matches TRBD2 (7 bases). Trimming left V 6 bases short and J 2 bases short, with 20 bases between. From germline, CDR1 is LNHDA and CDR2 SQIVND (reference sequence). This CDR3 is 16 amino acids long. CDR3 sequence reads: CASRDAPRGGTYEQYF. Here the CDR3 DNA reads TGTGCCAGTAGGGACGCTCCCAGGGGAGGGACCTACGAGCAGTACTTC.

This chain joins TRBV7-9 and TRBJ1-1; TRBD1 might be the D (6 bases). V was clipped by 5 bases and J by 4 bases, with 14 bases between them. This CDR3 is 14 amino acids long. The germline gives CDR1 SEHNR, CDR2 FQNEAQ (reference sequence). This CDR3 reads CASSAQGRGTEAFF. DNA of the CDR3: TGTGCCAGCAGCGCACAGGGAAGGGGCACTGAAGCTTTCTTT.

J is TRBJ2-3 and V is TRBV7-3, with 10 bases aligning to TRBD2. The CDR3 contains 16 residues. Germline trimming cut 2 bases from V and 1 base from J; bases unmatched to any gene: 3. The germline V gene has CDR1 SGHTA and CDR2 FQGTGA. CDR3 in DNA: TGTGCCAGCAGCTTACTAGCGGGGGTAGGCACAGATACGCAGTATTTT. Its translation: CASSLLAGVGTDTQYF.

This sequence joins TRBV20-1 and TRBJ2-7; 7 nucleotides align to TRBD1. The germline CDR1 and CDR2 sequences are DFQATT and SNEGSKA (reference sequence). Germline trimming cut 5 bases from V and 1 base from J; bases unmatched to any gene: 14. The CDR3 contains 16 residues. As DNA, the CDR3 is TGCAGTGCTCACAACCCGACAGGGACGAAGTCCTACGAGCAGTACTTC. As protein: CSAHNPTGTKSYEQYF.

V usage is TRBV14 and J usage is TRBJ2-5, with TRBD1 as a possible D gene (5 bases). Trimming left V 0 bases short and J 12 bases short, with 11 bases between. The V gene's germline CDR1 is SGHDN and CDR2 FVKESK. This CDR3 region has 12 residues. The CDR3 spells CASSQEEPGKYF. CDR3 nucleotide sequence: TGTGCCAGCAGCCAAGAGGAGCCAGGGAAGTACTTC.

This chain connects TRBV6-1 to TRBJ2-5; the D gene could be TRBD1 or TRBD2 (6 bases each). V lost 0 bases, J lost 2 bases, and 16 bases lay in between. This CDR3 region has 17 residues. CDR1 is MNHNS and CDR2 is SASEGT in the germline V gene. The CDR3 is CASSEAQGLNLQETQYF. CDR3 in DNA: TGTGCCAGCAGTGAAGCACAGGGACTTAACCTTCAAGAGACCCAGTACTTC.

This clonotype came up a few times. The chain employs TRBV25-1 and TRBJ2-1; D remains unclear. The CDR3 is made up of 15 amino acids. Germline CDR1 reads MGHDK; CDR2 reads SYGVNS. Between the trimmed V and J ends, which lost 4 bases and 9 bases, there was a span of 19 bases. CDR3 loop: CASSATIRVPGEQFF. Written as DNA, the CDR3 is TGTGCCAGCAGTGCGACAATAAGGGTCCCGGGTGAGCAGTTCTTC.

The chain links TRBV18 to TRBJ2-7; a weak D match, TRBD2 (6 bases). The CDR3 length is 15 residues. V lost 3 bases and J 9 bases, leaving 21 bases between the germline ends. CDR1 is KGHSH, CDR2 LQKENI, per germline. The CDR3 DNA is TGTGCCAGCTCACCCCGAACTGCAAATTCGGGGGTGCAGTACTTC. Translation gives CASSPRTANSGVQYF.